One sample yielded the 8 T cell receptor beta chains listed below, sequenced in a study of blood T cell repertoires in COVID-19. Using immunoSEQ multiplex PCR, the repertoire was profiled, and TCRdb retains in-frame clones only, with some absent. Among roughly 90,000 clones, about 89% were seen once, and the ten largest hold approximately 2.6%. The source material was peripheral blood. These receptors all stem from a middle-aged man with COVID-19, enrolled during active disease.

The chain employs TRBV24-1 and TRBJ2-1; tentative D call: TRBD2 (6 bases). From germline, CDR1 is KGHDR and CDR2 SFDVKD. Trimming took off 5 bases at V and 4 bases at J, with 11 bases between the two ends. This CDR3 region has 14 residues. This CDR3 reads CATSGSSGYNEQFF. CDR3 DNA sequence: TGTGCCACCAGTGGTTCCAGCGGGTACAATGAGCAGTTCTTC.

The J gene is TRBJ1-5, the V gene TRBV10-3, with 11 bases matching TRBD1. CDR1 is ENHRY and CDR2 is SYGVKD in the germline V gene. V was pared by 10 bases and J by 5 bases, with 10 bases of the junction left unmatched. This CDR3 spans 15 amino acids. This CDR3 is CATMDRGPADQPQHF. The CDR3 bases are TGTGCCACCATGGACAGGGGGCCTGCGGATCAGCCCCAGCATTTT.

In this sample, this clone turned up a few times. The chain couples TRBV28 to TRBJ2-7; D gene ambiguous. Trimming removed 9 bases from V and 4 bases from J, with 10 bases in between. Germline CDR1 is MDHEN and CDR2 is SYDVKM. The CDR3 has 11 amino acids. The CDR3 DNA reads TGTGCCAGTTTCGGTTCTTACGAGCAGTACTTC. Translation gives CASFGSYEQYF.

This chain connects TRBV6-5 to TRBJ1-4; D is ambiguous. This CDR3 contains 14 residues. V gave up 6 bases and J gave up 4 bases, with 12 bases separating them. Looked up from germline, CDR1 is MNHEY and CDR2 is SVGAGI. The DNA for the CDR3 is TGTGCCAGCAGCTCCGGGATTTATAATGAAAAACTGTTTTTT. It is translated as CASSSGIYNEKLFF.

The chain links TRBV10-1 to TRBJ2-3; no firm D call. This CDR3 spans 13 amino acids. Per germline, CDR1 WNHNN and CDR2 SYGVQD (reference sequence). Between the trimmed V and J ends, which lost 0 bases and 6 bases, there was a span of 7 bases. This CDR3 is CASSESLRDTQYF. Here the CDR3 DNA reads TGCGCCAGCAGTGAGTCCCTGCGGGATACGCAGTATTTT.

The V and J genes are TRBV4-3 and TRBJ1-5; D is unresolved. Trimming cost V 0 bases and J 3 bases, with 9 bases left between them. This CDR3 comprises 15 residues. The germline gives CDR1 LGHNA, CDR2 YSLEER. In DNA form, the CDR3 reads TGCGCCAGCAGCCAAGATGAGAGGGTCAATCAGCCCCAGCATTTT. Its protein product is CASSQDERVNQPQHF.

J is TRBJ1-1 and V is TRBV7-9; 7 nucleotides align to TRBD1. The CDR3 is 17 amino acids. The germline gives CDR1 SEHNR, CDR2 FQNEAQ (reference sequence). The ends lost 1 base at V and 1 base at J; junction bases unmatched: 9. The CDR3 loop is CASSLEGQGVRNTEAFF. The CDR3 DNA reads TGTGCCAGCAGCTTAGAGGGGCAGGGGGTGAGGAACACTGAAGCTTTCTTT.

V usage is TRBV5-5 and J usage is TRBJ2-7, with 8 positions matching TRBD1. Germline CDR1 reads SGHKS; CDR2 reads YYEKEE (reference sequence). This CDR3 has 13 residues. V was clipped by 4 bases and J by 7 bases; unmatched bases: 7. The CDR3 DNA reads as TGTGCCAGCAGCACGGACAGGGACCTTGAGCAGTACTTC. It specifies CASSTDRDLEQYF.